The clone carrying this TCR beta chain was observed a handful of times. Its specificity is unknown. Assay: immunoSEQ multiplex PCR; the TCRdb copy retains only in-frame clones and omits some. The sample lists 200,000 to 250,000 clones, 85% to 90% occurring once. The data belong to a study of Ad26.COV2.S vaccination and SARS-CoV-2 variants. Study information: This donor came from the COV1001 trial of Ad26.COV2.S. By the intramuscular route, Ad26.COV2.S was given once, or twice 56 days apart. Study-level results: Among vaccine recipients, spike-specific TCR breadth exceeded that of placebo recipients.

Germline V CDR1 and CDR2: MNHEY, SMNVEV (reference sequence). There are 12 residues in the CDR3. The V and J ends lost 6 bases and 5 bases respectively, with 10 bases between them. As for treatment: around 19 received Ad26.COV2.S at low or high dose, single or two shots; several received placebo; per-sample allocation not given. Samples analyzed were those drawn on day 63 after the first vaccine or placebo injection. Donor was an adult aged 18-55 years in Boston. This sample comprised peripheral blood, obtained in a trial of Ad26.COV2.S vaccine versus placebo. The rearrangement uses TRBV27 and TRBJ2-5; D is undetermined. This TCR was sampled from a person between 18 and 65 years old who received the Ad26.COV2.S COVID-19 vaccine or a placebo. The CDR3: CASSSLGETQYF. CDR3 coding DNA: TGTGCCAGCAGCAGCCTGGGGGAGACCCAGTACTTC.